This T cell receptor beta chain was sequenced in a study of blood T cells in healthy people across ages. Study-level background: Per every two T cells, about one barcoded beta molecule was captured by template switching.

In this sample, this clonotype turned up many times. With a J-beta primer mix and a sample-barcoded 5' primer, a second PCR ran about 7 to 11 cycles. Tagging of each cDNA molecule was performed by a template-switch adaptor with 12 random nucleotides. Using its own MiXCR run on the 5' RACE reads, TCRdb lists one record per CDR3 protein. The data contain 550,000 to 650,000 distinct CDR3 sequences, less than 35% of them singletons. The TCR sequence derives from a woman aged 80 or over in good health. The sample was blood.

CDR3 residues: CASSQGPGRYEQYF. In DNA, the CDR3 is TGCGCCAGCAGCCAAGGGCCAGGGCGTTACGAGCAGTACTTC. The rearrangement uses TRBV4-1 and TRBJ2-7, with D perhaps TRBD1 (5 bases). The V gene lost 1 base and the J gene lost 4 bases, with 11 bases spanning the gap. The CDR3 contains 14 residues. Germline V gene lookup returns CDR1 MGHRA and CDR2 YSYEKL.